This passage covers 18 T cell receptor beta chains from one sample sequenced in a study of PD-1 blockade in classical Hodgkin lymphoma. Brentuximab vedotin exposure varied among the patients, all of whom had relapsed after autologous stem cell transplantation. Measured with immunoSEQ multiplex PCR; TCRdb has only the in-frame clones, and not every one. The sample comprises 20,000 or so clones, roughly 77% of which are singletons, and roughly a sixth rests with the top ten. The sample was peripheral blood mononuclear cells (PBMCs), taken before the second cycle of nivolumab. These receptors all stem from a human donor with classical Hodgkin lymphoma.

The rearrangement uses TRBV11-3 and TRBJ2-3, with 9 bases fitting TRBD1. V lost 0 bases, J lost 6 bases, and 10 bases stayed unmatched. Germline assignment: CDR1 SGHNT and CDR2 YENEEA. The CDR3 has 17 amino acids. The CDR3: CASSLDLGQGHGDTQYF. The CDR3 DNA is TGTGCCAGCAGCTTAGATCTAGGACAGGGGCATGGCGATACGCAGTATTTT.

This chain joins TRBV5-6 and TRBJ2-4; possible D gene TRBD1, 6 bases. Germline CDR1 SGHDT, CDR2 YYEEEE. The CDR3 has 17 residues. V was cut by 2 bases and J by 0 bases, with 15 bases left in between. The CDR3 DNA sequence: TGTGCCAGCAGCTTTCTTCAGGGGAACTTAGCCAAAAACATTCAGTACTTC. Translation gives CASSFLQGNLAKNIQYF.

The chain joins TRBV11-3 to TRBJ2-1, with D possibly matching TRBD1 (6 bases). CDR1 is SGHNT, CDR2 YENEEA, per germline. This CDR3 has 13 residues. V lost 0 bases and J 16 bases, leaving 16 bases between the germline ends. DNA for the CDR3: TGTGCCAGCAGCTTAGATAGATGGCAGGGGAAATTCTTC. Its translation is CASSLDRWQGKFF. The full variable domain, rest sourced from reference TRBV11-3 and TRBJ2-1, is EAGVVQSPRYKIIEKKQPVAFWCNPISGHNTLYWYLQNLGQGPELLIRYENEEAVDDSQLPKDRFSAERLKGVDSTLKIQPAELGDSAVYLCASSLDRWQGKFFGPGTRLTVL.

This clone was seen a few times. The chain recombines TRBV5-1 with TRBJ1-2; D is uncertain. Per the germline V gene, CDR1 is SGHRS and CDR2 is YFSETQ. This CDR3 spans 14 amino acids. Deletions cut 4 bases from V and 1 base from J, with 11 bases between. The CDR3 DNA follows: TGCGCCAGCAGCGACTCGCCGGGTAACTATGGCTACACCTTC. This gives the protein CASSDSPGNYGYTF. The full variable domain, completed using reference TRBV5-1 and TRBJ1-2, is KAGVTQTPRYLIKTRGQQVTLSCSPISGHRSVSWYQQTPGQGLQFLFEYFSETQRNKGNFPGRFSGRQFSNSRSEMNVSTLELGDSALYLCASSDSPGNYGYTFGSGTRLTVV.

The CDR3 sequence: CASSGGGTSGIYNEQFF. In nucleotides, the CDR3 is TGTGCCAGCAGTGGGGGGGGGACTAGCGGGATATACAATGAGCAGTTCTTC. The rearrangement joins TRBV28 to TRBJ2-1; 13 bases map to TRBD2. V gave up 5 bases and J gave up 4 bases; unmatched junction bases: 8. The CDR3 covers 17 residues. Germline loops: CDR1 MDHEN, CDR2 SYDVKM.

The chain employs TRBV30 and TRBJ2-5; no firm D call. Trimming removed 1 base at V and 0 bases at J, with 9 bases between. The CDR3 is 14 residues long. Germline V CDR1 and CDR2: GTSNPN, SVGIG (reference sequence). The CDR3 coding sequence is TGTGCCTGGAGTGGGTCTGGGTACCAAGAGACCCAGTACTTC. The encoded protein is CAWSGSGYQETQYF.

The chain carries TRBV9 and TRBJ2-1, with D possibly TRBD2 on 6 matching bases. V dropped 0 bases and J dropped 1 base, with 8 bases sitting between them. The CDR3 length is 15 residues. CDR1 and CDR2 from the germline V gene are SGDLS and YYNGEE. The CDR3 sequence: CASSVVSGSYNEQFF. The CDR3 bases are TGTGCCAGCAGCGTAGTGAGCGGGTCCTACAATGAGCAGTTCTTC.

The CDR3 DNA sequence: TGTGCCAGCAGCTTAACGACAGGGGCCGGGGAGCTGTTTTTT. It yields the protein CASSLTTGAGELFF. The chain has TRBV7-2 and TRBJ2-2; 8 positions agree with TRBD1. Germline V gene lookup returns CDR1 SGHTA and CDR2 FQGNSA. This CDR3 contains 14 residues. With V trimmed by 2 bases and J by 6 bases, 2 bases remained unmatched.

The chain employs TRBV7-3 and TRBJ1-1; tentative D call: TRBD1 (6 bases). V was cut by 5 bases and J by 1 base, with 8 bases left in between. The CDR3 is made up of 13 amino acids. The germline V gene has CDR1 SGHTA and CDR2 FQGTGA. The CDR3 bases are TGTGCCAGCAGCCAGGGACAGAACACTGAAGCTTTCTTT. Protein product: CASSQGQNTEAFF.

This chain links TRBV7-9 with TRBJ1-1; TRBD1 agrees at 8 bases. V lost 4 bases and J lost 4; bases outside the gene matches: 8. CDR1 and CDR2 from the germline V gene are SEHNR and FQNEAQ (reference sequence). The CDR3 runs 15 residues. The CDR3 reads CASSSPAGGLTEAFF. The CDR3 bases are TGTGCCAGCAGCTCACCGGCAGGGGGCCTCACTGAAGCTTTCTTT. Full variable domain (remainder filled in from reference TRBV7-9 and TRBJ1-1): DTGVSQNPRHKITKRGQNVTFRCDPISEHNRLYWYRQTLGQGPEFLTYFQNEAQLEKSRLLSDRFSAERPKGSFSTLEIQRTEQGDSAMYLCASSSPAGGLTEAFFGQGTRLTVV.

This sequence joins TRBV5-1 and TRBJ2-6, with D uncertain. CDR1 SGHRS and CDR2 YFSETQ come from the germline V gene. The germline V and J ends were trimmed by 4 bases and 0 bases, with 14 bases remaining between them. The CDR3 contains 17 residues. CDR3 nucleotide sequence: TGCGCCAGCAGCCCCCGGAGTTTTCACTCTGGGGCCAACGTCCTGACTTTC. Its translation is CASSPRSFHSGANVLTF.

The V gene is TRBV5-1, the J gene TRBJ2-5; the D gene is possibly TRBD1 (6 bases). This CDR3 region has 16 residues. The V gene lost 4 bases and the J gene lost 5 bases, with 21 bases spanning the gap. The germline V gene encodes CDR1 SGHRS and CDR2 YFSETQ. DNA for the CDR3: TGCGCCAGCAGCCCCCATGGCAGGGGTAGGGGGGAGACCCAGTACTTC. The encoded protein is CASSPHGRGRGETQYF.

V is TRBV7-2 and J is TRBJ1-2; maybe TRBD1 (5 bases). Between the trimmed V and J ends, which lost 1 base and 4 bases, there was a span of 7 bases. Germline V lookup: CDR1 SGHTA, CDR2 FQGNSA. This CDR3 is 13 amino acids long. The CDR3: CASSLGQPYGYTF. Here the CDR3 DNA reads TGTGCCAGCAGCTTAGGACAGCCCTATGGCTACACCTTC.

The chain couples TRBV5-1 to TRBJ2-3; a possible D gene is TRBD2 (5 bases). The V gene lost 4 bases and the J gene lost 5 bases, with 8 bases spanning the gap. CDR1 SGHRS and CDR2 YFSETQ come from the germline V gene. CDR3 length equals 12 residues. The CDR3, as DNA: TGCGCCAGCAGCGGGGAGCTAGATACGCAGTATTTT. It codes for CASSGELDTQYF.

This clone is judged medium-sized. The chain carries TRBV6-6 and TRBJ1-5, with TRBD1 as a possible D gene (5 bases). The germline V and J ends were trimmed by 6 bases and 0 bases, with 6 bases remaining between them. The CDR3 runs to 13 residues. CDR1 is MNHNY, CDR2 SVGAGI, per germline (reference sequence). CDR3 sequence reads: CASRGDSNQPQHF. In DNA, the CDR3 is TGTGCCAGCAGGGGGGATAGCAATCAGCCCCAGCATTTT.

This clone was observed a single time. The rearrangement uses TRBV4-3 and TRBJ1-1; 10 nucleotides match TRBD1. This CDR3 has 16 amino acids. V gave up 1 base and J gave up 3 bases; unmatched junction bases: 5. Looked up from germline, CDR1 is LGHNA and CDR2 is YSLEER. The CDR3 DNA sequence: TGCGCCAGCAGCCAAGGACCCGGGACAGGGGACACTGAAGCTTTCTTT. This translates into CASSQGPGTGDTEAFF.

The V call is TRBV7-9, the J call TRBJ2-7, with D uncertain. Trimming left V 4 bases short and J 7 bases short, with 20 bases between. Germline V gene lookup returns CDR1 SEHNR and CDR2 FQNEAQ (reference sequence). CDR3 size: 15 residues. CDR3 in DNA: TGTGCCAGCAGCTCTGCCCAGACCATTGCGGAGGAGCAGTACTTC. The encoded protein is CASSSAQTIAEEQYF. The variable domain in full, with the rest retrieved from reference TRBV7-9 and TRBJ2-7, is DTGVSQNPRHKITKRGQNVTFRCDPISEHNRLYWYRQTLGQGPEFLTYFQNEAQLEKSRLLSDRFSAERPKGSFSTLEIQRTEQGDSAMYLCASSSAQTIAEEQYFGPGTRLTVT.

V and J are TRBV4-3 and TRBJ2-5; D gene ambiguous. Germline CDR1 is LGHNA and CDR2 is YSLEER. The CDR3 length is 13 residues. V was trimmed by 0 bases and J by 5 bases, leaving 7 bases between them. As DNA, the CDR3 is TGCGCCAGCAGCCAAGAACCCCGGGAGACCCAGTACTTC. This gives the protein CASSQEPRETQYF.